Sequencing of this TCR beta chain was carried out in a study of identical twins (dated by TCRdb to 2015 to 2016). A note on the overall study: To test whether fetal clonotypes persist, this study deep-sequenced TCR alpha and beta repertoires from monozygotic twins, from unrelated adults of various ages, and from cord blood. To rule out contamination, the twin experiments were replicated at different times with different library preparation protocols. Points the paper makes about the study in general: Invariant T cells such as MAIT and iNKT could partly confound zero-insertion analyses, though diverse VJ usage argued against this for most clonotypes. Compared with coincidental sharing between unrelated individuals, out-of-frame TCR alpha sequences shared between twins showed an excess of sequences with low generation probability. The excess sharing between twins in beta out-of-frame sequences was weaker because fewer shared sequences reduced the signal-to-noise ratio. Out-of-frame TCR alpha sharing in monozygotic twins was systematically underestimated by recombination models, whereas sharing between unrelated individuals was in agreement with the recombination models. Because the same donors could not be followed over many years, conclusions were based on cross-sectional statistical analysis. Abundant cord blood beta clonotypes carried fewer insertions; young adult naive repertoires showed a weaker similar trend, while memory repertoires showed none.

For CDR1 and CDR2, the germline V gene (reference sequence) lists SGHKS and YYEKEE. V loses 4 bases, J loses 2 bases, and the germline ends lie 12 bases apart. The CDR3 holds 14 amino acids from the cysteine to the phenylalanine. Only the CDR3 DNA is retained, 42 bases long and in frame from the first base. The library was prepared using 5' RACE. The instrument was an Illumina HiSeq 2000. Template switching added a universal primer binding site, and the final cDNA carried a unique molecular identifier that allowed TCR cDNA molecules to be counted accurately. Specific primers in the conserved constant-segment region were used to synthesize first-strand cDNA for the TCR alpha and beta chains. To control for contamination, each cDNA library was double barcoded with a SMART-Mk sample barcode plus Illumina barcodes. TruSeq adapter sequences and Illumina sample barcodes were added in two successive PCR steps. Sequencing of the TCR alpha and beta cDNA libraries was done on the Illumina HiSeq platform using custom primers. The authors processed their data as follows. Unique molecular identifiers were extracted from raw reads with MiGEC, and CDR3 positions were determined with MiXCR. For each individual, recombination models were inferred using an EM algorithm with the repgenHMM and IGoR tools. Shared clonotype analysis was performed with the tcR package in R, normalizing sharing by the product of cloneset sizes. To study raw recombination free of thymic and clonal selection effects, out-of-frame nonproductive sequences were analyzed. TCRdb took the public reads, trimmed them with fastp at Q25, ran MiXCR for clone calling and kept in-frame beta chains. Each entry merges the rows of one CDR3 protein and shows their most common DNA and genes. These V and J calls derive from TCRdb rather than the authors' analysis. The table for this sample lists 450,000 or so distinct CDR3 sequences; 14% of them were counted only once. More than 0.5% of the sample rests with the top ten.

As concerns this clonotype: This receptor's antigen is unknown. Nothing much larger sits one base from this clone, and base qualities are not available.

Every donor was a healthy Caucasian. Three pairs of female monozygotic twins, all aged about 18 to 29 years, made up the twin cohort. Positive isolation kits from Invitrogen were used to isolate CD4+ and CD8+ T cell populations. The sample also formed part of further work on yellow fever vaccine responses in identical twins. The second publication reports: According to the authors, in identical twins the way T cells responded to vaccination appeared partly convergent and partly personalized. The study precisely tracked vaccine-responding T cell clones in identical twins.

The receptor chain draws on TRBV5-5 and TRBJ1-1; TRBD1 is a possible D gene, resting on 5 matching bases. This TCR came from a woman between 18 and 29 years old in good health. The material sequenced was CD4+ T cells sorted from blood. The encoded CDR3 is CASSVRWGNTEAFF. The DNA reads as follows: TGTGCCAGCAGCGTCAGATGGGGCAACACTGAAGCTTTCTTT.